This TCR beta chain was profiled in a study of T cell changes during pregnancy in multiple sclerosis. The CDR3 loop spans 17 amino acids. Per germline, CDR1 LGHNA and CDR2 YSLEER. V was pared by 2 bases and J by 0 bases, with 16 bases between. Some clones are missing from TCRdb's copy, which holds only in-frame ones; the method was immunoSEQ multiplex PCR. The sample contains some 59,000 clones, roughly nine tenths of which appear only once. The sample was peripheral blood, taken in the first trimester of pregnancy. The rearrangement joins TRBV4-3 to TRBJ1-1, with D possibly TRBD1 on 5 matching bases. This sequence originates from a female donor with multiple sclerosis, enrolled in a pregnancy study. CDR3 loop: CASSQSYLQVMNTEAFF. In DNA form, the CDR3 reads TGCGCCAGCAGCCAATCTTACCTACAGGTGATGAACACTGAAGCTTTCTTT.